A single sample is the source of the 5 T cell receptor beta chains below, sequenced in a study of shared clonotypes between healthy human individuals. Profiling relied on immunoSEQ multiplex PCR, and the TCRdb table lists in-frame clones only, not all of them. The repertoire holds 1.4 million to 1.5 million clones, roughly 95% seen once, with 0.95% to 1.5% in the top ten. The sequenced material came from naive CD4+ T cells sorted from blood. Subset described: CD45RA+ positively selected. The receptors derive from a man under 40 in good health.

The V and J genes are TRBV10-1 and TRBJ1-1; D is unresolved. In germline, CDR1 is WNHNN, CDR2 SYGVQD (reference sequence). V lost 8 bases to trimming and J lost 2 bases, with 15 bases between them. CDR3 length: 14 residues. CDR3 region: CASSRDLGNTEAFF. As DNA, the CDR3 is TGCGCCAGCTCAAGGGATCTTGGAAACACTGAAGCTTTCTTT.

V is TRBV6-6 and J is TRBJ2-3; tentative D call: TRBD2 (6 bases). Per germline, CDR1 MNHNY and CDR2 SVGAGI (reference sequence). Deletions cut 7 bases from V and 6 bases from J, with 20 bases between. This CDR3 spans 15 amino acids. CDR3 residues: CASTAAGRGLDTQYF. The DNA of the CDR3 is TGTGCCAGCACCGCGGCGGGGAGAGGTTTGGATACGCAGTATTTT.

V gene TRBV5-8 combines with J gene TRBJ2-7; no clear D gene. CDR1 and CDR2 (germline): SGHTS, YDEGEE. V was cut by 4 bases and J by 1 base, with 9 bases left in between. CDR3 length: 13 amino acids. CDR3 DNA sequence: TGTGCCAGCAGCCCGGCCTTATCCTACGAGCAGTACTTC. Encoded protein: CASSPALSYEQYF.

The rearrangement links TRBV28 to TRBJ1-2; no definite D call. Germline V lookup: CDR1 MDHEN, CDR2 SYDVKM. Trimming left V 2 bases short and J 4 bases short, with 11 bases between. The CDR3 extends over 14 amino acids. This CDR3 is CASSLSRVSYGYTF. CDR3 DNA sequence: TGTGCCAGCAGTTTAAGTCGGGTGAGCTATGGCTACACCTTC.

This clone was observed once. This rearrangement joins TRBV2 to TRBJ1-2; 7 nucleotides align to TRBD1. V lost 2 bases and J lost 6; bases outside the gene matches: 12. Germline CDR1 reads SNHLY; CDR2 reads FYNNEI. The CDR3 is made up of 16 amino acids. CDR3 nucleotide sequence: TGTGCCAGCAGTGAACCCAGGGGGATAAATAAGAATGGCTACACCTTC. Translated, it gives CASSEPRGINKNGYTF.